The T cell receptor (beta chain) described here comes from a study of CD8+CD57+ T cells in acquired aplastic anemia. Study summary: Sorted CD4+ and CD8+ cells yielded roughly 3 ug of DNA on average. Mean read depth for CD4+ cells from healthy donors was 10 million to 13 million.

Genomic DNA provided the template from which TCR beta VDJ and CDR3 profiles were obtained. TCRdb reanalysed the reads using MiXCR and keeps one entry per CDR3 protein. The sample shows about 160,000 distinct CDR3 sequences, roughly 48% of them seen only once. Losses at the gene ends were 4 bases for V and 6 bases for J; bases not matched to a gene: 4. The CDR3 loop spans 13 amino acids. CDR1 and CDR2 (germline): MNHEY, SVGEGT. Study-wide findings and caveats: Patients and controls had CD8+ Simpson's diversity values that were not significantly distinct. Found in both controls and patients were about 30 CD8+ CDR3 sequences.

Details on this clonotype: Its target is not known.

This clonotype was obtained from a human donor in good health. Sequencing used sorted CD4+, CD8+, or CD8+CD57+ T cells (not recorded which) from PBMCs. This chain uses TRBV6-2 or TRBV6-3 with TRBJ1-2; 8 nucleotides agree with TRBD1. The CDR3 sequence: CASSWTGSDGYTF. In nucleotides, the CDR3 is TGTGCCAGCAGTTGGACAGGGAGCGATGGCTACACCTTC.